This T cell receptor (beta chain) was captured by sequencing in a study of cytomegalovirus exposure and HLA in healthy donors. Study findings and constraints: Later on, an analysis showed TCR association rates differing by HLA locus, with DRB1 the most and HLA-C the fewest. Roughly uniform depth of sequencing across donors was assumed in presence/absence analyses.

Germline V gene data show CDR1 as SGHRS and CDR2 as YFSETQ. V lost 0 bases and J 3 bases, leaving 14 bases between the germline ends. The CDR3 is 16 amino acids. Both 60 Vbeta primers and 13 Jbeta primers went into the PCR. Data came from immunoSEQ multiplex PCR; TCRdb stores just in-frame clones and leaves some out. Reported are 30,000 to 35,000 clones; the ten largest clones contain under 2%. To note about this clone: Its antigen is not known.

The genes are TRBV5-1 and TRBJ2-3, with D possibly TRBD1 on 5 matching bases. Material for sequencing was PBMCs. The sequence was collected from a woman between 35 and 50 years old in good health and CMV-seropositive. As DNA, the CDR3 is TGCGCCAGCAGCTTGGGAGACAGAGGATTTACAGATACGCAGTATTTT. Amino acid sequence: CASSLGDRGFTDTQYF.